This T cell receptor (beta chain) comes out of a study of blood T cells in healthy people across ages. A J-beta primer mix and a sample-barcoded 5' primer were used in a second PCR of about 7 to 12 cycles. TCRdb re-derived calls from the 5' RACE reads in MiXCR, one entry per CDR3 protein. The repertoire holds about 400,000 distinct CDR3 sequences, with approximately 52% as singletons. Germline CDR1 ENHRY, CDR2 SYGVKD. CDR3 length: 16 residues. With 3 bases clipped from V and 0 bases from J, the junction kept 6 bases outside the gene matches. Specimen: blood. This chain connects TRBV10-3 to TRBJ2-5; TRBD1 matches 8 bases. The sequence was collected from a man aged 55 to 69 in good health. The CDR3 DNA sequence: TGTGCCATCAGTGACCCCACACAGGGGGACCAAGAGACCCAGTACTTC. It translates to CAISDPTQGDQETQYF.